The present T cell receptor (beta chain) was sequenced within a study of OX40 agonist ivuxolimab in advanced cancers. As for the study in general: Patients assigned to dose escalation were diagnosed with hepatocellular carcinoma, melanoma, renal cell or head and neck cancer. Broader study findings: The study found that CD8+ T cells averaged more expanded clones than CD4+. A proportion of nonresponders additionally exhibited low normalized T-cell clonal expansion.

Blood sampling took place at baseline, cycle 4 day 1, and cycle 7 day 1. Method: immunoSEQ multiplex PCR; TCRdb's copy keeps in-frame clones and lacks some. The table lists approximately 94,000 clones, approximately 91% of them singletons. A remark on this clone: Its antigen is unidentified.

Trimming took off 4 bases at V and 9 bases at J, with 13 bases between the two ends. The germline V gene has CDR1 MNHNS and CDR2 SASEGT. This CDR3 is built from 13 residues. This chain uses TRBV6-1 with TRBJ1-3; maybe TRBD1 (6 bases). The sequencing here drew on CD4+ or CD8+ T cells sorted from blood, taken in a trial of the OX40 agonist ivuxolimab. The sequence was collected from an adult with an advanced solid tumor such as melanoma, head and neck, liver or kidney cancer. The CDR3 here is CASSAKGDSTIYF. The CDR3 DNA reads TGTGCCAGCAGTGCCAAGGGGGATAGCACCATATATTTT.